A selection of T cell receptor beta chains follows, all from one sample in a study of resident and recirculating memory T cells in vitiligo. The assay was immunoSEQ multiplex PCR, and TCRdb's table has in-frame clones only and misses some. The top ten clones hold roughly 5% of a sample with tens of thousands of clones, under 95% of them seen once. Material: blood. The receptor set was obtained from a male donor with vitiligo. Each CDR3 is given with its conserved first and last residue. D genes are given only for firm matches. A clone size is listed for some rows: how often the clone was seen (once, few, many), or a class if it is expanded.

J: TRBJ1-5
D: -
size: once
V: TRBV28
CDR3: CASSFGSGNQPQHF
DNA: TGTGCCAGCAGTTTTGGTTCCGGTAATCAGCCCCAGCATTTT

J: TRBJ2-7
D: -
size: once
V: TRBV28
CDR3: CASSSLGSGFSYEQYF
DNA: TGTGCCAGCAGTTCCCTGGGTAGCGGTTTCTCCTACGAGCAGTACTTC

J: TRBJ2-2
D: TRBD1
size: -
V: TRBV10-3
CDR3: CAISPGQITGELFF
DNA: TGTGCCATCAGCCCGGGACAGATCACCGGGGAGCTGTTTTTT

J: TRBJ2-7
D: TRBD2
size: -
V: TRBV7-2
CDR3: CASSPGSGRSEQYF
DNA: TGTGCCAGCAGCCCCGGTAGCGGGAGAAGCGAGCAGTACTTC

J: TRBJ1-3
D: -
size: -
V: TRBV7-8
CDR3: CASSIYSGSGNTIYF
DNA: TGTGCCAGCAGCATTTACAGCGGCTCTGGAAACACCATATATTTT

J: TRBJ2-3
D: TRBD2
size: -
V: TRBV4-1
CDR3: CASSATSGRGYTQYF
DNA: TGCGCCAGCAGCGCTACTAGCGGAAGGGGGTATACGCAGTATTTT

J: TRBJ2-1
D: TRBD2
size: -
V: TRBV30
CDR3: CAWKVLAGSYNEQFF
DNA: TGTGCCTGGAAGGTACTAGCGGGATCATACAATGAGCAGTTCTTC

J: TRBJ2-6
D: -
size: -
V: TRBV19
CDR3: CATQTDSGANVLTF
DNA: TGTGCCACCCAAACAGACTCTGGGGCCAACGTCCTGACTTTC

J: TRBJ2-7
D: TRBD2
size: -
V: TRBV4-1
CDR3: CASSSMGGSSYEQYF
DNA: TGCGCCAGCAGCTCAATGGGGGGGAGCTCCTACGAGCAGTACTTC

J: TRBJ1-2
D: -
size: -
V: TRBV6-5
CDR3: CASSQGSRGYTF
DNA: TGTGCCAGCAGCCAGGGCTCGCGCGGCTACACCTTC

J: TRBJ2-1
D: TRBD2
size: -
V: TRBV10-1
CDR3: CASSEAGGPDNEQFF
DNA: TGCGCCAGCAGTGAGGCGGGAGGGCCGGATAATGAGCAGTTCTTC

J: TRBJ2-7
D: -
size: -
V: TRBV9
CDR3: CASSVGGRPTNEQYF
DNA: TGTGCCAGCAGCGTAGGGGGGAGGCCCACCAACGAGCAGTACTTC

J: TRBJ2-3
D: -
size: once
V: TRBV7-9
CDR3: CASSRRRDLSTDTQYF
DNA: TGTGCCAGCAGCCGCCGGAGGGACCTTAGCACAGATACGCAGTATTTT

J: TRBJ2-7
D: -
size: -
V: TRBV4-2
CDR3: CASSQGTRSYEQYF
DNA: TGTGCCAGCAGCCAAGGTACTCGCTCCTACGAGCAGTACTTC

J: TRBJ2-3
D: -
size: -
V: TRBV27
CDR3: CASTPGDLSTDTQYF
DNA: TGTGCCAGCACACCGGGTGACCTTAGCACAGATACGCAGTATTTT

J: TRBJ2-4
D: -
size: -
V: TRBV28
CDR3: CASSLPRTDLAKNIQYF
DNA: TGTGCCAGCAGTTTACCCAGGACAGACTTAGCCAAAAACATTCAGTACTTC

J: TRBJ2-2
D: TRBD1
size: -
V: TRBV7-9
CDR3: CASSLAGQATGELFF
DNA: TGTGCCAGCAGCTTAGCGGGACAGGCCACCGGGGAGCTGTTTTTT

J: TRBJ2-5
D: TRBD1
size: -
V: TRBV5-6
CDR3: CASSPRRQGETQYF
DNA: TGTGCCAGCAGCCCGCGCCGACAGGGGGAGACCCAGTACTTC

J: TRBJ2-7
D: TRBD1
size: -
V: TRBV11-3
CDR3: CASSLEGTGVKF
DNA: TGTGCCAGCAGCTTAGAAGGGACAGGGGTTAAGTTC

J: TRBJ2-1
D: TRBD2
size: -
V: TRBV2
CDR3: CASTPTSSTYNEQFF
DNA: TGTGCCAGCACTCCGACTAGCAGCACCTACAATGAGCAGTTCTTC

J: TRBJ2-3
D: TRBD2
size: -
V: TRBV27
CDR3: CASSLLAGVFGTDTQYF
DNA: TGTGCCAGCAGTTTGCTAGCGGGAGTGTTTGGCACAGATACGCAGTATTTT

J: TRBJ2-4
D: TRBD2
size: -
V: TRBV2
CDR3: CASGREAGDIQYF
DNA: TGTGCCAGCGGACGAGAAGCGGGGGACATTCAGTACTTC

J: TRBJ2-3
D: -
size: -
V: TRBV6-5
CDR3: CASSYKAGWADTQYF
DNA: TGTGCCAGCAGTTACAAGGCGGGATGGGCAGATACGCAGTATTTT

J: TRBJ2-5
D: TRBD1
size: -
V: TRBV4-1
CDR3: CASSHGQGRETQYF
DNA: TGCGCCAGCAGCCATGGACAGGGGCGGGAGACCCAGTACTTC

J: TRBJ1-4
D: -
size: -
V: TRBV28
CDR3: CASRAAGTVNEKLFF
DNA: TGTGCCAGCAGGGCGGCCGGGACTGTTAATGAAAAACTGTTTTTT

J: TRBJ2-7
D: TRBD2
size: -
V: TRBV15
CDR3: CATSRVGGGYEQYF
DNA: TGTGCCACCAGCAGAGTTGGCGGGGGTTACGAGCAGTACTTC

J: TRBJ2-2
D: -
size: -
V: TRBV15
CDR3: CATSRAGIGTGELFF
DNA: TGTGCCACCAGCAGAGCAGGTATTGGCACCGGGGAGCTGTTTTTT

J: TRBJ2-1
D: TRBD2
size: -
V: TRBV11-2
CDR3: CASSSTLAGGPGRQFF
DNA: TGTGCCAGCAGTTCCACATTAGCGGGAGGGCCGGGTAGGCAGTTCTTC

J: TRBJ2-7
D: -
size: -
V: TRBV6-5
CDR3: CASSLIIEGAEEQYF
DNA: TGTGCCAGCAGCCTAATCATCGAGGGAGCAGAAGAGCAGTACTTC

J: TRBJ1-5
D: -
size: -
V: TRBV7-9
CDR3: CASTLGGGQPQHF
DNA: TGTGCCAGCACCCTTGGTGGAGGTCAGCCCCAGCATTTT

J: TRBJ2-7
D: -
size: -
V: TRBV7-3
CDR3: CASSLGRGHEQYF
DNA: TGTGCCAGCAGCTTAGGCAGAGGCCACGAGCAGTACTTC

J: TRBJ2-3
D: TRBD2
size: -
V: TRBV7-3
CDR3: CASSPTSGASTDTQYF
DNA: TGTGCCAGCAGCCCCACTAGCGGAGCTAGCACAGATACGCAGTATTTT

J: TRBJ2-6
D: -
size: -
V: TRBV5-1
CDR3: CASSLAQDRANVLTF
DNA: TGCGCCAGCAGCTTGGCACAGGACAGGGCCAACGTCCTGACTTTC

J: TRBJ2-3
D: -
size: -
V: TRBV7-2
CDR3: CASSLARSGRSTDTQYF
DNA: TGTGCCAGCAGCTTAGCGCGGAGCGGGCGTAGCACAGATACGCAGTATTTT

J: TRBJ2-4
D: -
size: -
V: TRBV9
CDR3: CASSVWGQAKNIQYF
DNA: TGTGCCAGCAGCGTTTGGGGACAAGCTAAAAACATTCAGTACTTC

J: TRBJ1-6
D: -
size: -
V: TRBV7-2
CDR3: CASSLTPADSPLHF
DNA: TGTGCCAGCAGCTTAACCCCGGCGGATTCACCCCTCCACTTT

J: TRBJ2-1
D: TRBD1
size: -
V: TRBV2
CDR3: CASSEQGVDEQFF
DNA: TGTGCCAGCAGTGAACAGGGGGTCGATGAGCAGTTCTTC

J: TRBJ1-5
D: TRBD1
size: -
V: TRBV29-1
CDR3: CSVASGGRQPQHF
DNA: TGCAGCGTTGCATCAGGGGGTCGTCAGCCCCAGCATTTT

J: TRBJ1-1
D: TRBD1
size: -
V: TRBV10-3
CDR3: CAISRGVAGGIGTEAFF
DNA: TGTGCCATCAGTAGGGGGGTCGCAGGGGGCATTGGCACTGAAGCTTTCTTT

J: TRBJ1-5
D: TRBD1
size: few
V: TRBV7-8
CDR3: CASSSTGSNQPQHF
DNA: TGTGCCAGCAGCTCGACAGGGAGCAATCAGCCCCAGCATTTT

J: TRBJ2-1
D: TRBD2
size: -
V: TRBV5-4
CDR3: CASSSGTSGSYNEQFF
DNA: TGTGCCAGCAGCTCCGGGACTAGCGGGAGTTACAATGAGCAGTTCTTC

J: TRBJ2-5
D: TRBD1
size: -
V: TRBV27
CDR3: CASSFSGQGETQYF
DNA: TGTGCCAGCAGTTTCTCGGGACAGGGGGAGACCCAGTACTTC

J: TRBJ2-7
D: TRBD1
size: -
V: TRBV2
CDR3: CASRDREGFEQYF
DNA: TGTGCCAGCCGGGACAGGGAGGGCTTCGAGCAGTACTTC

J: TRBJ1-5
D: TRBD1
size: -
V: TRBV6-5
CDR3: CASSRGLDQPQHF
DNA: TGTGCCAGCAGCAGGGGGCTGGATCAGCCCCAGCATTTT

J: TRBJ2-1
D: TRBD2
size: -
V: TRBV4-2
CDR3: CASNPLAGEYNEQFF
DNA: TGTGCCAGCAACCCACTAGCGGGAGAGTACAATGAGCAGTTCTTC

J: TRBJ1-2
D: TRBD1
size: -
V: TRBV7-9
CDR3: CASSPPLRTGHGYTF
DNA: TGTGCCAGCAGCCCTCCCCTCCGGACAGGGCATGGCTACACCTTC